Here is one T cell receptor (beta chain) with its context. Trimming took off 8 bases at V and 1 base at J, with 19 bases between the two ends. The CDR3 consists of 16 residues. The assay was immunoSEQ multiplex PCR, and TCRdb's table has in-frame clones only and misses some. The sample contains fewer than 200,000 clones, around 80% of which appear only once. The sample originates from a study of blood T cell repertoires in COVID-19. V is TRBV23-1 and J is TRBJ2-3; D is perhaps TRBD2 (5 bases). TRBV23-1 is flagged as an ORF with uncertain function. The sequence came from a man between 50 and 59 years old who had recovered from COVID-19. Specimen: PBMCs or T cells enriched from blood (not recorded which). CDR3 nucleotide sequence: TGCGCCAGCTCCCGGGGAGTTCCAACCCGCACAGATACGCAGTATTTT. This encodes CASSRGVPTRTDTQYF.